This T cell receptor (beta chain) is drawn from a study of human T cells and chemical hapten exposure. TCRdb reprocessed the RACE reads with MiXCR, giving one entry per CDR3 protein. This repertoire shows about 49,000 distinct CDR3 sequences, about 9% found once; its top ten account for just under 4.5%. Noted time point: patch test 1, 2 weeks after DPC sensitization. Described treatment: therapeutic diphenylcyclopropenone sensitization with weekly scalp DPC. This clonotype was seen at least ten times. The TCR sequence derives from a woman in her forties or fifties with alopecia areata. Some clones in this sample may be carry-over from other donors' samples. The specimen was whole blood, collected in connection with sensitization to the hapten diphenylcyclopropenone (DPC).

The CDR3 spells CASSSGTGFISYEQYF. The CDR3 DNA follows: TGTGCCAGCAGTTCGGGGACAGGATTTATCTCCTACGAGCAGTACTTC. This rearrangement joins TRBV6-2 or TRBV6-3 to TRBJ2-7; 8 bases are shared with TRBD1. Losses at the gene ends were 4 bases for V and 0 bases for J; bases not matched to a gene: 8. The CDR3 is 16 amino acids. Germline CDR1 and CDR2: MNHEY and SVGEGT.